This T cell receptor (beta chain) was documented in a study of vaccination effects on CD4 cells after COVID-19. Generated by immunoSEQ multiplex PCR, the TCRdb table keeps only in-frame clones and is missing some. The sample yields tens of thousands of clones, around 76% seen once. Overall study findings and caveats: Convalescent patients numbered few in the study; early post-infection timepoints were missing entirely. Healthy vaccine recipients' vaccine-induced clones were almost all SARS-CoV-2 mono-reactive.

Expansion of antigen-specific CD4+ T cells with viral peptide pools was carried out by the ViraFEST assay before sequencing. The culture ran for roughly 10 days before CD4+ T cells were isolated. Previously uninfected by SARS-CoV-2, the vaccine recipients also showed negative nucleocapsid antibodies. PBMC were cultured at around 1.9 million per well with 9 to 10 IU/ml IL-2 and around 9 ug/ml peptides. Half the medium was replaced with IL-2 medium on days 3 and 7. Comment on this clone: Antigen specificity is unknown.

Trimming removed 2 bases from V and 8 bases from J, with 15 bases in between. Germline V CDR1 and CDR2: MGHDK, SYGVNS. The CDR3 is 14 residues long. This chain links TRBV25-1 with TRBJ1-2; a possible D gene is TRBD1 (5 bases). The TCR comes from a human donor who received a COVID-19 vaccine. Sequencing was performed on CD4+ T cells from PBMCs cultured with HCoV-NL63 spike peptides, taken before COVID-19 vaccination. CDR3 residues: CASSEGGREDGYTF. The CDR3, as DNA: TGTGCCAGCAGTGAAGGGGGTAGGGAGGACGGCTACACCTTC.